The 21 T cell receptor beta chains given below trace back to one sample, sequenced in a study of shared clonotypes between healthy human individuals. This table comes from immunoSEQ multiplex PCR, and its TCRdb copy is limited to in-frame clones, with some not included. The profile shows about 2.3 million clones, over 85% of them singletons. The sequencing input was naive CD4+ T cells from PBMCs. Indicated subset: CD45RA+ positively selected. The source is a man between 18 and 35 years old in good health. Some clones in this sample may be carry-over from other donors' samples.

The chain combines TRBV30 with TRBJ2-2, with 9 positions matching TRBD1. The CDR3 contains 13 residues. Germline V gives CDR1 GTSNPN, CDR2 SVGIG (reference sequence). V shed 4 bases and J 5 bases; nucleotides not matched to a gene: 2. Here the CDR3 reads CAWTGQGTGELFF. CDR3 nucleotide sequence: TGTGCCTGGACGGGACAGGGAACCGGGGAGCTGTTTTTT.

The chain uses TRBV5-4 and TRBJ1-1; 7 bases map to TRBD1. The CDR3 covers 14 residues. Germline V gene sequence: CDR1 SGHNT, CDR2 YYREEE (reference sequence). V shed 1 base, J shed 5 bases, and the junction held 5 bases outside the gene matches. The CDR3, as DNA: TGTGCCAGCAGCTTGCTACAGGGGCAGACTGAAGCTTTCTTT. It is translated as CASSLLQGQTEAFF.

V and J are TRBV9 and TRBJ2-1, with TRBD2 matching 12 bases. CDR3 size: 18 residues. V lost 3 bases and J lost 5; bases outside the gene matches: 12. Germline V gene sequence: CDR1 SGDLS, CDR2 YYNGEE. The CDR3 DNA sequence: TGTGCCAGCAGCGGGAATCGCCTAGCGGGAGGGCCAGACAATGAGCAGTTCTTC. It translates to CASSGNRLAGGPDNEQFF.

Worth noting for this clone: An end of the junction does not agree with germline; a read error may underlie this. This rearrangement joins TRBV10-2 to TRBJ2-7; D may correspond to TRBD1 or TRBD2 (6 bases each). This CDR3 has 15 amino acids. The germline CDR1 and CDR2 sequences are WSHSY and SAAADI. CDR3 in amino acids: CASSYGARGGTEQYF. CDR3 coding DNA: TGTGCCAGCAGTTACGGGGCCCGAGGGGGGACCGAGCAGTACTTC.

This chain connects TRBV7-9 to TRBJ1-2; D gene unclear. Germline V gene sequence: CDR1 SEHNR, CDR2 FQNEAQ (reference sequence). This CDR3 comprises 13 residues. V dropped 3 bases and J dropped 8 bases, with 13 bases sitting between them. The CDR3 DNA sequence: TGTGCCAGCAGCTTGCTGGAAATATGGGGCTACACCTTC. Protein product: CASSLLEIWGYTF.

V gene TRBV4-1 combines with J gene TRBJ2-1; 8 bases map to TRBD2. There are 20 residues in the CDR3. Unmatched junction bases numbered 17, after V lost 0 bases and J lost 4 bases. CDR1 and CDR2 (germline): MGHRA, YSYEKL. DNA of the CDR3: TGCGCCAGCAGCCAAGATCCGCCACTAGCGGACCCCCGGGGTTACAATGAGCAGTTCTTC. It codes for CASSQDPPLADPRGYNEQFF.

Regarding this clone: Other DNA variants within this sample encode the same CDR3. The rearrangement joins TRBV6-5 to TRBJ2-1, with D tentatively TRBD2 (5 bases). Trimming took off 2 bases at V and 4 bases at J, with 6 bases between the two ends. The CDR3 has 13 amino acids. Germline V CDR1 and CDR2: MNHEY, SVGAGI. CDR3 sequence (DNA): TGTGCCAGCAGTTACCGGGGTTACAATGAGCAGTTCTTC. Residues: CASSYRGYNEQFF.

The table lists this clone with a count of one. The chain employs TRBV7-9 and TRBJ2-7, with 11 bases that match TRBD1. This CDR3 contains 16 residues. The germline gives CDR1 SEHNR, CDR2 FQNEAQ (reference sequence). After removal of 2 bases from V and 1 base from J, the junction contained 4 bases not matched to a gene. DNA of the CDR3: TGTGCCAGCAGCTTATTGGGACAGGGGGTTTCCTACGAGCAGTACTTC. It specifies CASSLLGQGVSYEQYF.

V and J are TRBV2 and TRBJ1-1; D is perhaps TRBD1 (5 bases). The CDR3 extends over 14 amino acids. Deletions cut 6 bases from V and 3 bases from J, with 14 bases between. Per germline, CDR1 SNHLY and CDR2 FYNNEI. The CDR3 reads CASRTRGRDTEAFF. CDR3 sequence (DNA): TGTGCCAGCAGGACGAGGGGCCGGGACACTGAAGCTTTCTTT.

The chain combines TRBV11-1 with TRBJ2-5, with 8 bases matching TRBD1. Germline V CDR1 and CDR2: SGHAT, FQDESV (reference sequence). The CDR3 is 15 amino acids. After removal of 4 bases from V and 3 bases from J, the junction contained 7 bases not matched to a gene. The chain's CDR3 is CASSSQGTGEETQYF. DNA for the CDR3: TGTGCCAGCAGCTCTCAAGGGACAGGAGAAGAGACCCAGTACTTC.

The chain has TRBV5-4 and TRBJ1-1; D unclear. The germline gives CDR1 SGHNT, CDR2 YYREEE (reference sequence). V shed 3 bases and J shed 0 bases, with 12 bases lying between them. The CDR3 length is 15 residues. CDR3 sequence (DNA): TGTGCCAGCAGCTGGAGGGAGGCCATGAACACTGAAGCTTTCTTT. Protein: CASSWREAMNTEAFF.

This chain joins TRBV28 and TRBJ1-5, with 9 positions matching TRBD1. Germline V gene sequence: CDR1 MDHEN, CDR2 SYDVKM. CDR3 size: 18 residues. The trim removed 5 bases at V and 6 bases at J, leaving 17 bases unmatched. CDR3 loop: CASSPPLRGQGYSQPQHF. In DNA form, the CDR3 reads TGTGCCAGCAGTCCCCCCCTCAGGGGACAGGGATATTCTCAGCCCCAGCATTTT.

This clone was recorded a few times. The same CDR3 is also encoded by other DNA sequences in this sample. The genes are TRBV5-4 and TRBJ1-2; no clear D gene. Germline-derived CDR1 and CDR2 are SGHNT and YYREEE (reference sequence). Trimming removed 3 bases from V and 4 bases from J, with 10 bases in between. This CDR3 comprises 13 residues. The CDR3 nucleotides are TGTGCCAGCAGCTCAGACGGATTCTATGGCTACACCTTC. Translation gives CASSSDGFYGYTF.

The J gene is TRBJ2-3, the V gene TRBV11-2, with D unresolved. V was clipped by 3 bases and J by 2 bases, with 15 bases between them. The CDR3 runs 16 residues. Germline CDR1 is SGHAT and CDR2 is FQNNGV. The CDR3 DNA reads as TGTGCCAGCAGCTTGTTGGTAGGGCACCTCACAGATACGCAGTATTTT. This gives the protein CASSLLVGHLTDTQYF.

The chain couples TRBV27 to TRBJ1-3; possible D gene TRBD1, 5 bases. Germline V gene lookup returns CDR1 MNHEY and CDR2 SMNVEV (reference sequence). V lost 5 bases, J lost 4 bases, and 15 bases lay in between. The CDR3 is made up of 15 amino acids. The DNA for the CDR3 is TGTGCCAGCAGTCCGGGACTGCGGGAAGGAAACACCATATATTTT. Translated: CASSPGLREGNTIYF.

The chain carries TRBV5-1 and TRBJ2-3; 7 bases are a match to TRBD2. Germline assignment: CDR1 SGHRS and CDR2 YFSETQ. CDR3 length equals 16 residues. The trim removed 1 base at V and 1 base at J, leaving 6 bases unmatched. The chain's CDR3 is CASSLRRGVRTDTQYF. DNA for the CDR3: TGCGCCAGCAGCTTGCGTCGGGGGGTTCGCACAGATACGCAGTATTTT.

The chain combines TRBV19 with TRBJ1-2, with 7 bases identical to TRBD1. CDR3 size: 18 residues. With V trimmed by 0 bases and J by 7 bases, 17 bases remained unmatched. Germline V gene lookup returns CDR1 LNHDA and CDR2 SQIVND (reference sequence). The CDR3 sequence is CASSIDRTTRGKKSGYTF. CDR3 coding DNA: TGTGCCAGTAGTATAGATAGGACGACCAGGGGGAAGAAGTCTGGCTACACCTTC.

The chain couples TRBV28 to TRBJ1-5, with 7 bases matching TRBD1. This CDR3 is 14 amino acids long. From germline, CDR1 is MDHEN and CDR2 SYDVKM. Germline trimming cut 6 bases from V and 5 bases from J; bases unmatched to any gene: 7. This chain's CDR3 is CASRETGLDQPQHF. CDR3 DNA: TGTGCCAGCAGAGAGACAGGGCTTGATCAGCCCCAGCATTTT.

The chain links TRBV7-3 to TRBJ2-1; 7 bases agree with TRBD2. V gave up 6 bases and J gave up 0 bases; unmatched junction bases: 8. Germline V gene lookup returns CDR1 SGHTA and CDR2 FQGTGA. This CDR3 region has 16 residues. CDR3 sequence reads: CASRPGTTRSYNEQFF. CDR3 nucleotides: TGTGCCAGCAGGCCCGGGACTACCCGCTCCTACAATGAGCAGTTCTTC. Variable domain in full (rest from reference TRBV7-3 and TRBJ2-1): GAGVSQTPSNKVTEKGKYVELRCDPISGHTALYWYRQSLGQGPEFLIYFQGTGAADDSGLPNDRFFAVRPEGSVSTLKIQRTERGDSAVYLCASRPGTTRSYNEQFFGPGTRLTVL.

This chain uses TRBV5-1 with TRBJ2-2; D ambiguous. Germline loops: CDR1 SGHRS, CDR2 YFSETQ. CDR3 length: 15 amino acids. V lost 7 bases and J 4 bases, leaving 17 bases between the germline ends. CDR3 nucleotide sequence: TGCGCCAGCGGCCCCCGTGGTTCGGGCACCGGGGAGCTGTTTTTT. Encoded protein: CASGPRGSGTGELFF.

The rearrangement links TRBV7-6 to TRBJ1-4; TRBD1 matches 11 bases. Trimming at V came to 6 bases and at J to 5 bases, leaving 8 bases not matched to a gene. The germline gives CDR1 SGHVS, CDR2 FNYEAQ. The CDR3 loop spans 16 amino acids. The CDR3, as DNA: TGTGCCAGCAGGAGATCCGGGACAGGGGGGAATGAAAAACTGTTTTTT. Protein product: CASRRSGTGGNEKLFF.